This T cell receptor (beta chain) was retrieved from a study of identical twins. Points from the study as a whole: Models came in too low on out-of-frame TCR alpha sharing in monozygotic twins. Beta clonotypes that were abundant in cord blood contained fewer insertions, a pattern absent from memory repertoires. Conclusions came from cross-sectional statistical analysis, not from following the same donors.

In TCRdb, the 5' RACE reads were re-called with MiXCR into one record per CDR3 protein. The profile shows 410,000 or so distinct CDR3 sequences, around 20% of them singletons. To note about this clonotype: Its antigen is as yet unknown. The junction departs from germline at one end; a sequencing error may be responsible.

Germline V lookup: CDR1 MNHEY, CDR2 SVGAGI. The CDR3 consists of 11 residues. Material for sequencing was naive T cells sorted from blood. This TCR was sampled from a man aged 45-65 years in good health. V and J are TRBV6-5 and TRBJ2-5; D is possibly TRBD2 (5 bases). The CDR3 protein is CASSLQRALLF. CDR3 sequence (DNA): TGTGCCAGCAGTTTACAGAGGGCCCTCCTCTTC.